A selection of T cell receptor beta chains follows, all from one sample in a study of blood T cell repertoires in COVID-19. Assay: immunoSEQ multiplex PCR; the TCRdb copy retains only in-frame clones and omits some. The sample holds around 200,000 clones, roughly 80% seen once. The source material was peripheral blood. Source of these receptors: a human donor in a cohort sampled during active COVID-19. Both conserved end residues are trimmed from each CDR3. The order of the fields is J gene, clone size, V gene, CDR3 protein. Clone size appears in some rows only: once, few, many, or a class for an expanded clone.

j_gene: TRBJ1-4; abundance: .; v_gene: TRBV4-3; CDR3aa: ASSRRDSNEKLF
j_gene: TRBJ2-3; abundance: .; v_gene: TRBV7-2; CDR3aa: ASSPRTGLTTDTQY
j_gene: TRBJ2-4; abundance: .; v_gene: TRBV27; CDR3aa: ASSSDRLKNIQY
j_gene: TRBJ1-6; abundance: .; v_gene: TRBV6-2/TRBV6-3; CDR3aa: ASSSGKSPLH
j_gene: TRBJ2-7; abundance: .; v_gene: TRBV7-9; CDR3aa: ASSPRSGQLGTSDDEQY
j_gene: TRBJ2-2; abundance: .; v_gene: TRBV28; CDR3aa: ASTRGGGTGELF
j_gene: TRBJ2-3; abundance: .; v_gene: TRBV3-1/TRBV3-2; CDR3aa: ASSPTRLVLDTQY
j_gene: TRBJ2-7; abundance: .; v_gene: TRBV18; CDR3aa: ASSPPGRSYEQY
j_gene: TRBJ1-2; abundance: .; v_gene: TRBV13; CDR3aa: ASSGGRGLSGYT
j_gene: TRBJ2-7; abundance: .; v_gene: TRBV27; CDR3aa: ASSSPGQGLYEQY
j_gene: TRBJ2-3; abundance: .; v_gene: TRBV7-2; CDR3aa: ASSRRTTGTRTDTQY
j_gene: TRBJ2-1; abundance: .; v_gene: TRBV6-1; CDR3aa: ASSEEGWGLWQF
j_gene: TRBJ2-3; abundance: .; v_gene: TRBV29-1; CDR3aa: SVVDYLTDTQY
j_gene: TRBJ2-2; abundance: once; v_gene: TRBV28; CDR3aa: ASSLNQGAGGAGELF
j_gene: TRBJ1-4; abundance: .; v_gene: TRBV20-1; CDR3aa: SASRTGYNEKLF
j_gene: TRBJ1-2; abundance: .; v_gene: TRBV28; CDR3aa: ASSSQGNYGYT
j_gene: TRBJ2-2; abundance: .; v_gene: TRBV28; CDR3aa: ASTLAGPGTGELF
j_gene: TRBJ1-5; abundance: .; v_gene: TRBV28; CDR3aa: ASSISEDQPQH
j_gene: TRBJ1-2; abundance: .; v_gene: TRBV5-8; CDR3aa: ASSARGQAVRYGYT